This T cell receptor beta chain was recorded in a study of blood T cells in healthy people across ages. Together with a sample-barcoded 5' primer, a J-beta primer mix was included in a second PCR lasting roughly 6 to 12 cycles. Using its own MiXCR run on the 5' RACE reads, TCRdb lists one record per CDR3 protein. This sample yields some 640,000 distinct CDR3 sequences, of which about 30% are seen a single time; approximately 15% belongs to the top ten. This clonotype was counted a few times. The sample comprised blood. The sequence came from a woman of 80 years or more in good health.

In DNA, the CDR3 is TGTGCCAGCAGCCAAGAAACCAGGAACACTGAAGCTTTCTTT. Translating gives CASSQETRNTEAFF. The chain combines TRBV14 with TRBJ1-1; no clear D gene. This CDR3 region has 14 residues. Germline V gene lookup returns CDR1 SGHDN and CDR2 FVKESK. Trimming left V 0 bases short and J 1 base short, with 6 bases between.